This passage covers 8 T cell receptor beta chains from one sample sequenced in a study of cytomegalovirus exposure and HLA in healthy donors. PCR amplification relied on 60 Vbeta primers (plus 13 Jbeta primers). The assay was immunoSEQ multiplex PCR, and TCRdb's table has in-frame clones only and misses some. Of about 140,000 clones in the sample, roughly 80% are singletons; the top ten hold roughly 4%. The sequenced material came from PBMCs. These receptors all come from a woman between 40 and 50 years old in good health and CMV-seropositive.

The V and J genes are TRBV7-8 and TRBJ2-1, with D unclear. Germline V gives CDR1 SGHVS, CDR2 FQNEAQ. The CDR3 extends over 13 amino acids. The V end lost 0 bases, the J end lost 3 bases, and 3 bases lay between the germline ends. The CDR3 sequence is CASSLASYNEQFF. The CDR3 nucleotides read TGTGCCAGCAGCTTAGCTAGCTACAATGAGCAGTTCTTC.

The chain recombines TRBV6-1 with TRBJ2-3, with D maybe TRBD1 (5 bases). Germline-derived CDR1 and CDR2 are MNHNS and SASEGT. The CDR3 totals 16 residues. Between the trimmed V and J ends, which lost 4 bases and 4 bases, there was a span of 18 bases. The CDR3 DNA sequence: TGTGCCAGCAGTGTACAGAAGGGGATACTCGCAGATACGCAGTATTTT. Amino acids: CASSVQKGILADTQYF.

V usage is TRBV11-2 and J usage is TRBJ1-1; weak D call: TRBD1 (6 bases). Germline values: CDR1 SGHAT, CDR2 FQNNGV. CDR3 size: 16 residues. Trimming shortened V by 2 bases and J by 0 bases, and 13 bases separated the two germline ends. This CDR3 reads CASSLPRGGMNTEAFF. Here the CDR3 DNA reads TGTGCCAGCAGCTTACCCAGGGGAGGGATGAACACTGAAGCTTTCTTT.

The gene calls are TRBV19 and TRBJ1-5; the match to TRBD1 covers 8 bases. Germline CDR1 LNHDA, CDR2 SQIVND (reference sequence). The CDR3 has 17 residues. After removal of 9 bases from V and 6 bases from J, the junction contained 19 bases not matched to a gene. This chain's CDR3 is CASSRTGRYDWIQPQHF. In DNA form, the CDR3 reads TGTGCCAGCTCACGGACAGGGCGTTACGACTGGATTCAGCCCCAGCATTTT.

The rearrangement uses TRBV2 and TRBJ2-1; 14 bases are a match to TRBD2. The CDR3 is 13 residues long. Trimming took 8 bases from V and 6 from J; bases not matched to a gene: 0. From germline, CDR1 is SNHLY and CDR2 FYNNEI. CDR3 region: CASGLAGGNEQFF. The CDR3 DNA reads as TGTGCCAGCGGACTAGCGGGGGGCAATGAGCAGTTCTTC.

This sequence joins TRBV5-5 and TRBJ2-2; D might be TRBD2 (6 bases). This CDR3 has 13 residues. Germline CDR1 SGHKS, CDR2 YYEKEE (reference sequence). V lost 3 bases and J lost 7, with 10 bases in between. CDR3 loop: CASSSAGSGELFF. CDR3 nucleotides: TGTGCCAGCAGCTCTGCCGGGAGCGGGGAGCTGTTTTTT.

The V call is TRBV13, the J call TRBJ2-1, with D maybe TRBD1 (5 bases). Germline V gene sequence: CDR1 PRHDT, CDR2 FYEKMQ (reference sequence). The CDR3 sequence is 13 residues long. The ends were cut back, 5 bases at V and 7 bases at J, with 12 bases in the middle. CDR3 nucleotide sequence: TGTGCCAGCAGCCTCCTAGGGGCGAATGAGCAGTTCTTC. This translates into CASSLLGANEQFF.

In this sample, this clone turned up once. V is TRBV12-5 and J is TRBJ2-3; TRBD2 agrees at 11 bases. CDR1 is LGHNT and CDR2 is FRNRAP in the germline V gene. This CDR3 comprises 16 residues. V shed 6 bases, J shed 4 bases, and the junction held 9 bases outside the gene matches. The CDR3 sequence: CASGSLSGGVADTQYF. CDR3 sequence (DNA): TGTGCTAGTGGCTCCCTTAGCGGGGGGGTGGCAGATACGCAGTATTTT.